These T cell receptor beta chains were read from a single sample in a study of T cells after yellow fever vaccination. Each CDR3 protein gets one entry after TCRdb re-called the 5' RACE reads with MiXCR. The data contain nearly 550,000 distinct CDR3 sequences, about 19% of them singletons. The specimen was PBMCs, collected 15 days after the yellow fever booster vaccination. These receptors came from a man aged 25-40 years who received the YFV17D yellow fever vaccine. CDR3s include the opening cysteine and the closing phenylalanine or tryptophan. The order of the fields is CDR3 DNA, CDR3 protein, D gene, V gene, J gene, clone size. The D gene is left open where the match is weak. Clone size appears in some rows only: once, few, many, or a class for an expanded clone.

DNA: TGTGCCAGCAGCGTCGTGGCAGGTTATGGCTACACCTTC
CDR3: CASSVVAGYGYTF
D: -
V: TRBV5-5
J: TRBJ1-2
size: -

DNA: TGTGCCACCAGCAGACCCGGGACCCCCGGGGAAGAGACCCAGTACTTC
CDR3: CATSRPGTPGEETQYF
D: -
V: TRBV15
J: TRBJ2-5
size: -

DNA: TGCGCCAGCAGCTCTCAGGGCTATGGCTACACCTTC
CDR3: CASSSQGYGYTF
D: -
V: TRBV5-1
J: TRBJ1-2
size: -

DNA: TGTGCCAGCAGTTTTGTCTCAGGTTTCAATGAGCAGTTCTTC
CDR3: CASSFVSGFNEQFF
D: -
V: TRBV12-3/TRBV12-4
J: TRBJ2-1
size: -

DNA: TGCGCCAGCAGTGAGAGCGGGAGGGCCAAAGACGAGCAGTACTTC
CDR3: CASSESGRAKDEQYF
D: TRBD2
V: TRBV10-1
J: TRBJ2-7
size: -

DNA: TGTGCCAGCAGTTACCGGGGGGGCTACGAGCAGTACTTC
CDR3: CASSYRGGYEQYF
D: TRBD2
V: TRBV6-2/TRBV6-3
J: TRBJ2-7
size: many

DNA: TGTGCCAGCAGTTTAGAGAGCGGGAGCTACGAGCAGTACTTC
CDR3: CASSLESGSYEQYF
D: TRBD2
V: TRBV12-3/TRBV12-4
J: TRBJ2-7
size: few

DNA: TGTGCCACCAGTGCTAGAGGGAACACCGGGGAGCTGTTTTTT
CDR3: CATSARGNTGELFF
D: -
V: TRBV24-1
J: TRBJ2-2
size: few

DNA: TGTGCCAGCAGTTACTCCGATACGCAGTATTTT
CDR3: CASSYSDTQYF
D: -
V: TRBV6-2/TRBV6-3
J: TRBJ2-3
size: many

DNA: TGTGCCAGCAGCGTAGCTGGTATCCAAGAGACCCAGTACTTC
CDR3: CASSVAGIQETQYF
D: -
V: TRBV9
J: TRBJ2-5
size: once

DNA: TGCAGTGCTAGTCTATCCCGACCGCTACAAGAGACCCAGTACTTC
CDR3: CSASLSRPLQETQYF
D: -
V: TRBV20-1
J: TRBJ2-5
size: few

DNA: TGCAGCGTTGATGGCCAGAAGTTCCAAGAGACCCAGTACTTC
CDR3: CSVDGQKFQETQYF
D: -
V: TRBV29-1
J: TRBJ2-5
size: few

DNA: TGCAGTGCCCCCCGGGGCTCTACTACAGGTGGGGAGTACTTC
CDR3: CSAPRGSTTGGEYF
D: -
V: TRBV20-1
J: TRBJ2-7
size: few

DNA: TGTGCCAGCAGTCTGATGCGCAGGGGGCTCGGGGAAAAACTGTTTTTT
CDR3: CASSLMRRGLGEKLFF
D: TRBD1
V: TRBV28
J: TRBJ1-4
size: -

DNA: TGCAGTAGTTCAGGGGTGGATACGCAGTATTTT
CDR3: CSSSGVDTQYF
D: -
V: TRBV20-1
J: TRBJ2-3
size: -

DNA: TGTGCCAGCAGTGATCCCACGGTCTCTGGAAACACCATATATTTT
CDR3: CASSDPTVSGNTIYF
D: -
V: TRBV25-1
J: TRBJ1-3
size: -

DNA: TGTGCCAGCAGCTTAGTCGGACAGGGCGGCTACGAGCAGTACTTC
CDR3: CASSLVGQGGYEQYF
D: TRBD1
V: TRBV7-2
J: TRBJ2-7
size: -

DNA: TGTGCCAGCAGCATTCGGGTAGCGGGACCGCGATCCTACAATGAGCAGTTCTTC
CDR3: CASSIRVAGPRSYNEQFF
D: TRBD2
V: TRBV14
J: TRBJ2-1
size: once

DNA: TGTGCCAGCAGCTTAGCGCCAGGGCTAGCGGGAGACGGAAACCAGTTCTTC
CDR3: CASSLAPGLAGDGNQFF
D: TRBD2
V: TRBV7-2
J: TRBJ2-1
size: -

DNA: TGCAGCGTCGCGATATCAACAGATACGCAGTATTTT
CDR3: CSVAISTDTQYF
D: -
V: TRBV29-1
J: TRBJ2-3
size: few

DNA: TGTGCCAGCTCACCACTCGCCAGCCAGCAAGAGACCCAGTACTTC
CDR3: CASSPLASQQETQYF
D: -
V: TRBV18
J: TRBJ2-5
size: few

DNA: TGTGCCAGCAGCTCCCTAGCGGGAGGATACCCGGCTAAGTACTTC
CDR3: CASSSLAGGYPAKYF
D: TRBD2
V: TRBV7-2
J: TRBJ2-7
size: -

DNA: TGCGCCAGCAGCCACCGCCACCACAGCGGTAGCTCCTACAATGAGCAGTTCTTC
CDR3: CASSHRHHSGSSYNEQFF
D: -
V: TRBV4-3
J: TRBJ2-1
size: -

DNA: TGTGCCAGCAGTTCCTCACTTTTCGACGGGAGTGGGACAGATACGCAGTATTTT
CDR3: CASSSSLFDGSGTDTQYF
D: -
V: TRBV28
J: TRBJ2-3
size: many

DNA: TGCGCCAGCAGTGAATCGCAGAACTATGGCTACACCTTC
CDR3: CASSESQNYGYTF
D: -
V: TRBV10-1
J: TRBJ1-2
size: few

DNA: TGCGCCAGCAGCCAAGATATAGCGGCAACGGGTACAGATACGCAGTATTTT
CDR3: CASSQDIAATGTDTQYF
D: -
V: TRBV4-3
J: TRBJ2-3
size: few

DNA: TGCAGCCTGTGTGAGAACCGGGTAGTCGATGAGCAGTTCTTC
CDR3: CSLCENRVVDEQFF
D: -
V: TRBV29-1
J: TRBJ2-1
size: -

DNA: TGTGCCAGCAGCCTCCAAGGGACTAGCGGCGACGAGCAGTACTTC
CDR3: CASSLQGTSGDEQYF
D: TRBD2
V: TRBV5-4
J: TRBJ2-7
size: few

DNA: TGTGCCAGCAGTTACTCGCAAAGGACGGGGAACACTGAAGCTTTCTTT
CDR3: CASSYSQRTGNTEAFF
D: -
V: TRBV6-5
J: TRBJ1-1
size: few

DNA: TGTGCCAGCACTCAAGCGGGACCTCAAGAGACCCAGTACTTC
CDR3: CASTQAGPQETQYF
D: TRBD2
V: TRBV7-9
J: TRBJ2-5
size: few

DNA: TGTGCCAGCAGCCAAGAAGGCCGGGACAGGGGTTCCGGCTACACCTTC
CDR3: CASSQEGRDRGSGYTF
D: TRBD1
V: TRBV3-1
J: TRBJ1-2
size: -

DNA: TGTGCCAGCAGTTACTCGAACGACATTCTAGCCAAAAACATTCAGTACTTC
CDR3: CASSYSNDILAKNIQYF
D: -
V: TRBV6-2/TRBV6-3
J: TRBJ2-4
size: -

DNA: TGTGCCAGCAGTTTCGGCCGGTACTACGAGCAGTACTTC
CDR3: CASSFGRYYEQYF
D: -
V: TRBV28
J: TRBJ2-7
size: -

DNA: TGTGCCAGCAGTGAGCAACTAGAGGGTGAGCAGTTCTTC
CDR3: CASSEQLEGEQFF
D: -
V: TRBV6-4
J: TRBJ2-1
size: few

DNA: TGTGCCAGCAGCCCAGGGGAGTGGTCCTACAATGAGCAGTTCTTC
CDR3: CASSPGEWSYNEQFF
D: -
V: TRBV9
J: TRBJ2-1
size: -

DNA: TGCGCCAGCAGCCCTCGCCCGCAGGATACGCAGTATTTT
CDR3: CASSPRPQDTQYF
D: -
V: TRBV4-3
J: TRBJ2-3
size: few

DNA: TGTGCCATCAGCGACAGGGGCCTAGCCAAAAACATTCAGTACTTC
CDR3: CAISDRGLAKNIQYF
D: TRBD1
V: TRBV10-3
J: TRBJ2-4
size: once

DNA: TGTGCCAGCAGCCTCGGACAGGGCAAGCAGCCCCAGCATTTT
CDR3: CASSLGQGKQPQHF
D: TRBD1
V: TRBV27
J: TRBJ1-5
size: few

DNA: TGCGCCAGCAGCTTGGCTCCTAGCGGGAACCAAGACGAGCAGTACTTC
CDR3: CASSLAPSGNQDEQYF
D: TRBD2
V: TRBV5-1
J: TRBJ2-7
size: many

DNA: TGTGCCAGCAGCTTACAGGTAGCGGCATCCTACGAGCAGTACTTC
CDR3: CASSLQVAASYEQYF
D: -
V: TRBV7-2
J: TRBJ2-7
size: few